This T cell receptor beta chain was observed in a study of blood T cell repertoires in COVID-19. Across the whole study: Researchers got acute and convalescent COVID-19 samples from the United States, Italy and Spain. PBMCs, B-cell-depleted T cells, or T cells provided the cDNA or gDNA that made up the material.

The count of this clone is one. This table comes from immunoSEQ multiplex PCR, and its TCRdb copy is limited to in-frame clones, with some not included. Of roughly 120,000 clones listed, roughly 89% are singletons. V lost 6 bases, J lost 0 bases, and 9 bases lay in between. The CDR3 covers 14 residues. From germline, CDR1 is KGHSH and CDR2 LQKENI. The sample comprised peripheral blood. The TCR comes from a woman between 50 and 59 years old with acute or convalescent COVID-19. This sequence joins TRBV18 and TRBJ1-3; D gene ambiguous. In nucleotides, the CDR3 is TGTGCCAGCTCTCCCCGCGGCTCTGGAAACACCATATATTTT. As protein: CASSPRGSGNTIYF.